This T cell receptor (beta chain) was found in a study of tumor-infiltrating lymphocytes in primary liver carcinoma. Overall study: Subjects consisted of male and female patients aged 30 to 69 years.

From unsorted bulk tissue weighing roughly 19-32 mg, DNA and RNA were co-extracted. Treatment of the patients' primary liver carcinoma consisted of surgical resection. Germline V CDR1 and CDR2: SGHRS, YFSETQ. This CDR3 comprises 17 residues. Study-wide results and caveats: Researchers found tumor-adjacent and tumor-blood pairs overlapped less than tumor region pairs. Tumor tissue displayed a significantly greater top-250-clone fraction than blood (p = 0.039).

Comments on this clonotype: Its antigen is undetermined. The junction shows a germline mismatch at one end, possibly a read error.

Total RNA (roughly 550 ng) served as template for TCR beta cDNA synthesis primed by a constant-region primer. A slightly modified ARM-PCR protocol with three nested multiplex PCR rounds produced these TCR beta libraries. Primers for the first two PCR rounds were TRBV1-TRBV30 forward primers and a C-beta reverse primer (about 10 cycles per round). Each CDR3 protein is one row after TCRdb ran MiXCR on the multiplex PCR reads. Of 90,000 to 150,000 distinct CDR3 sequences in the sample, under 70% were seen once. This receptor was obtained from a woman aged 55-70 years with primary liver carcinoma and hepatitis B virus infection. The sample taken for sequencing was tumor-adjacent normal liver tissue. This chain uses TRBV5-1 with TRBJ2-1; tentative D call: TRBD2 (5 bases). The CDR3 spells CAISPQTSSWSYNEQFF. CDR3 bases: TGCGCCATCAGCCCCCAAACTTCTAGCTGGTCCTACAATGAGCAGTTCTTC.